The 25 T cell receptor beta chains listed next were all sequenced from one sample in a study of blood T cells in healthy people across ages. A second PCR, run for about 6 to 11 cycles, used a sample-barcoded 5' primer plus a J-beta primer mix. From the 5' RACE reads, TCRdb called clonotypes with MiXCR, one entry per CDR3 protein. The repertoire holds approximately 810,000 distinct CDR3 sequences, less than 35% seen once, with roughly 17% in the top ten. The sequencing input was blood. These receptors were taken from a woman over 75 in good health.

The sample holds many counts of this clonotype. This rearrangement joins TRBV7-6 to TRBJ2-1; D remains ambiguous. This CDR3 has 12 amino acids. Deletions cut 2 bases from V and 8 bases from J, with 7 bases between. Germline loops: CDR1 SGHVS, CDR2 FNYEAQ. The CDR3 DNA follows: TGTGCCAGCAGCTTAAGAGCAGATGAGCAGTTCTTC. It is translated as CASSLRADEQFF.

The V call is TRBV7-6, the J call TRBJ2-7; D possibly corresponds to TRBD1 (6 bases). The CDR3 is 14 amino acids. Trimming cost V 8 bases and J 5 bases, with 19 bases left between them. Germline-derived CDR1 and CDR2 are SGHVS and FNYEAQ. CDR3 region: CASGLRGGSDEQYF. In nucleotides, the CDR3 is TGTGCCAGCGGCCTAAGAGGGGGTTCCGACGAGCAGTACTTC.

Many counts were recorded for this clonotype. In DNA form, the CDR3 reads TGCAGTGCAGCGGGGTCCGGGACTAGCGGGACGTACTTC. Its protein is CSAAGSGTSGTYF. This chain joins TRBV20-1 and TRBJ2-7; TRBD2 matches 13 bases. The CDR3 runs 13 residues. V gave up 6 bases and J gave up 12 bases; unmatched junction bases: 11. The germline V gene encodes CDR1 DFQATT and CDR2 SNEGSKA (reference sequence).

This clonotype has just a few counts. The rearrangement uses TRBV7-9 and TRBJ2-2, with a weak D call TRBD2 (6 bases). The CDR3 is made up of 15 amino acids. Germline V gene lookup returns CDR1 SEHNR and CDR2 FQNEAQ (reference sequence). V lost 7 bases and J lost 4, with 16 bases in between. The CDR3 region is CASTLAGSFTGELFF. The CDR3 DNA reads TGTGCCAGCACCCTGGCGGGAAGCTTCACCGGGGAGCTGTTTTTT.

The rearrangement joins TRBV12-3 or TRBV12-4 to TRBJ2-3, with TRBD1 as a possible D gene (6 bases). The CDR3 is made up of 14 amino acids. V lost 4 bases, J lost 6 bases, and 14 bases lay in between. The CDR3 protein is CASSSGAEWDTQYF. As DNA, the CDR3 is TGTGCCAGCAGTTCAGGGGCCGAATGGGATACGCAGTATTTT.

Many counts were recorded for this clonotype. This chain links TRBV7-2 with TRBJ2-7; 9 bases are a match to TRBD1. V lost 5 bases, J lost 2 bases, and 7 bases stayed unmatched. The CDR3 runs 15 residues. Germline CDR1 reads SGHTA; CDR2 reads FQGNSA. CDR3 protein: CASSLRGTGTYEQYF. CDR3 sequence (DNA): TGTGCCAGCAGCCTTCGCGGGACAGGGACCTACGAGCAGTACTTC.

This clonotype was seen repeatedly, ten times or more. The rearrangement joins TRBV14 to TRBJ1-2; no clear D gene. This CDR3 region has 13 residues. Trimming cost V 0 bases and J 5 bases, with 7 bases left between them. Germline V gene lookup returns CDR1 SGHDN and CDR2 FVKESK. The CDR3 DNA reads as TGTGCCAGCAGCCAAGATCGACGTTATGGCTACACCTTC. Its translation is CASSQDRRYGYTF.

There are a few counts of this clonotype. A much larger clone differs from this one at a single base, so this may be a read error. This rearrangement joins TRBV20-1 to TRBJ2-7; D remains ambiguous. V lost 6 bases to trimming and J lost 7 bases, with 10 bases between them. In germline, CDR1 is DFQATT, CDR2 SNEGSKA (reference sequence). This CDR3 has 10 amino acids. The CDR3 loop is CSARNNEQYF. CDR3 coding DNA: TGCAGTGCCAGGAACAATGAGCAGTACTTC.

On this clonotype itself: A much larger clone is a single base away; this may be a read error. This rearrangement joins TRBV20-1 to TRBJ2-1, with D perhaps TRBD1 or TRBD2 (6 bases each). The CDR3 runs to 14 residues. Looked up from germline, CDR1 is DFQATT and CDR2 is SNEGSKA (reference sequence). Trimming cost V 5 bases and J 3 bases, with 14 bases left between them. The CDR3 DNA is TGCAGTGCTGGTTCGGGGGCGAACTACAATGAGCAGTTCTTC. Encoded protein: CSAGSGANYNEQFF.

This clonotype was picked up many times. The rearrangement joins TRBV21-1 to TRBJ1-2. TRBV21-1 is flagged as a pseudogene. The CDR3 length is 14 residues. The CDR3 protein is CASSTSALPNGYTF. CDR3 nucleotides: TGTGCCAGCAGCACATCAGCCCTCCCGAATGGCTACACCTTC.

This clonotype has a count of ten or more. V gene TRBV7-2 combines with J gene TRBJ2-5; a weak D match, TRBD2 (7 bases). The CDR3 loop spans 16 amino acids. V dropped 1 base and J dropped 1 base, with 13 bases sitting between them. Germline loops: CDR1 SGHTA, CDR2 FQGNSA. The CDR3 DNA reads TGTGCCAGCAGCTTAGAGGGGGGGCTGTTCCAAGAGACCCAGTACTTC. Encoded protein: CASSLEGGLFQETQYF.

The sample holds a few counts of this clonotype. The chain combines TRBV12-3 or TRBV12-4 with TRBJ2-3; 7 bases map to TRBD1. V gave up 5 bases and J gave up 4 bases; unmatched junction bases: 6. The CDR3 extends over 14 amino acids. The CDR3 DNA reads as TGTGCCAGCAGTCGACAGGGTTCGTCAGATACGCAGTATTTT. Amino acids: CASSRQGSSDTQYF.

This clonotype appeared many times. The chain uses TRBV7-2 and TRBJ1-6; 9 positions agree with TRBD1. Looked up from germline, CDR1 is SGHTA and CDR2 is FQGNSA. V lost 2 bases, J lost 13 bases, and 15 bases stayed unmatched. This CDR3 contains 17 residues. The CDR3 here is CASSLIPSDRGLGPLHF. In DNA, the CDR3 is TGTGCCAGCAGCTTAATTCCCTCGGACAGGGGATTAGGGCCCCTCCACTTT. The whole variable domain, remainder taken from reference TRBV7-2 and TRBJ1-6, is GAGVSQSPSNKVTEKGKDVELRCDPISGHTALYWYRQSLGQGLEFLIYFQGNSAPDKSGLPSDRFSAERTGGSVSTLTIQRTQQEDSAVYLCASSLIPSDRGLGPLHFGNGTRLTVT.

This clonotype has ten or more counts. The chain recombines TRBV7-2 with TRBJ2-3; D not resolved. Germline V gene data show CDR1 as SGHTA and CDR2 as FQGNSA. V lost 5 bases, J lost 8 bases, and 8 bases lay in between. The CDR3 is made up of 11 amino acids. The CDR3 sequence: CASSPSITQYF. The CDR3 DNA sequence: TGTGCCAGCAGCCCCTCGATTACGCAGTATTTT.

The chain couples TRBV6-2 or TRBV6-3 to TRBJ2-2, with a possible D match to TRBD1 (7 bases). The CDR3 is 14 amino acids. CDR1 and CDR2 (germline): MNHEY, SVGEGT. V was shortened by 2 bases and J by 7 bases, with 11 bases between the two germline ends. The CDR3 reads CASSYQGGIGELFF. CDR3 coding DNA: TGTGCCAGCAGTTACCAGGGGGGAATCGGGGAGCTGTTTTTT.

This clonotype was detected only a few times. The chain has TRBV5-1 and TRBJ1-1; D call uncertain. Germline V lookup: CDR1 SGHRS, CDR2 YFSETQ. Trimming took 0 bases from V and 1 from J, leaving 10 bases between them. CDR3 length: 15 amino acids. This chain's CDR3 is CASSLAGRRNTEAFF. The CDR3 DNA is TGCGCCAGCAGCTTGGCGGGCAGACGGAACACTGAAGCTTTCTTT.

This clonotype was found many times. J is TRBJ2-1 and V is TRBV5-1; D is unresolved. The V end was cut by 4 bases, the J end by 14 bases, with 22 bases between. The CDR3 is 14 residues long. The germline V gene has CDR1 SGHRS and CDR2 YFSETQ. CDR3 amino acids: CASSAGSRALEEFF. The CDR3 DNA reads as TGCGCCAGCAGCGCCGGTAGCCGGGCCTTAGAGGAGTTCTTC.

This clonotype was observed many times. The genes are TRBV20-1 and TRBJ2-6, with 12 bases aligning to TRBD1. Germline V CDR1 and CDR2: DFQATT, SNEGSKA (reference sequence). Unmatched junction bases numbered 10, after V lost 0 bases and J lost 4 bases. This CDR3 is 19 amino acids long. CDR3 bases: TGCAGTGCTAGAGACCCGTGGGACAGGGGGCATTCCGGGGCCAACGTCCTGACTTTC. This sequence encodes CSARDPWDRGHSGANVLTF.

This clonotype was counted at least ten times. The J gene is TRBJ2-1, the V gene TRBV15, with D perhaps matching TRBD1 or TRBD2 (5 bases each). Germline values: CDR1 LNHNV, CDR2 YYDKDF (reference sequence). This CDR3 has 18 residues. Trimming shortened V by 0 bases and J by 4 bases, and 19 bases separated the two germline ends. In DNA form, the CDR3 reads TGTGCCACCAGCAGAGATTTTGGGTCCCTTGGGGGATACAATGAGCAGTTCTTC. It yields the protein CATSRDFGSLGGYNEQFF.

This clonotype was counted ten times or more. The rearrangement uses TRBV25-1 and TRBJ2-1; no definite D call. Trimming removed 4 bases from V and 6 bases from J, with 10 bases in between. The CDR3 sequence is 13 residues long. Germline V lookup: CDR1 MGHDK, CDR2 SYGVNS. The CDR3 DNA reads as TGTGCCAGCAGTGCCACCCTTCGCAATGAGCAGTTCTTC. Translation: CASSATLRNEQFF. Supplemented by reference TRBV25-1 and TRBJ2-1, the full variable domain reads EADIYQTPRYLVIGTGKKITLECSQTMGHDKMYWYQQDPGMELHLIHYSYGVNSTEKGDLSSESTVSRIRTEHFPLTLESARPSHTSQYLCASSATLRNEQFFGPGTRLTVL.

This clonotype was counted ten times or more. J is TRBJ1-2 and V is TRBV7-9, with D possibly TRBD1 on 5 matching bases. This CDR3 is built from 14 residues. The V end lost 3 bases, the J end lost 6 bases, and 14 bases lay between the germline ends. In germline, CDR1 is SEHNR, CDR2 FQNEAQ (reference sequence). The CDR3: CASSLGGILDGYTF. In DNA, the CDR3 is TGTGCCAGCAGCTTGGGGGGGATTTTGGATGGCTACACCTTC.

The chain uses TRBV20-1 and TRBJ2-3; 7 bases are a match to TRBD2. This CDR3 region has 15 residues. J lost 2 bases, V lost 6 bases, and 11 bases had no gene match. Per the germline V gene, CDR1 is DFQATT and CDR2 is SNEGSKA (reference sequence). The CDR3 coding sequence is TGCAGTGCCGAATTCTCACTAGCGTACACAGATACGCAGTATTTT. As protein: CSAEFSLAYTDTQYF.

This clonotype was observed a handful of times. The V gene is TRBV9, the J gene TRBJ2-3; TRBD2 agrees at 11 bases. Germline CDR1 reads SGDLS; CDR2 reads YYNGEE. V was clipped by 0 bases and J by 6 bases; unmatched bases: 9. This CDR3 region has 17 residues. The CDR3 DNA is TGTGCCAGCAGCGTAGCCCATAGCGGGGGGGTATCGGATACGCAGTATTTT. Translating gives CASSVAHSGGVSDTQYF. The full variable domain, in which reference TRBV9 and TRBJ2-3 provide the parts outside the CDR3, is DSGVTQTPKHLITATGQRVTLRCSPRSGDLSVYWYQQSLDQGLQFLIQYYNGEERAKGNILERFSAQQFPDLHSELNLSSLELGDSALYFCASSVAHSGGVSDTQYFGPGTRLTVL.

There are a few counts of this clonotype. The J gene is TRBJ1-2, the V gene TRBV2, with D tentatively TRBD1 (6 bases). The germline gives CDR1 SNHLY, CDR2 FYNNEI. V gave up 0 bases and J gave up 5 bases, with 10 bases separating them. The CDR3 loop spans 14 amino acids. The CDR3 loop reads CASSEAQGIYGYTF. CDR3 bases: TGTGCCAGCAGTGAAGCCCAGGGGATATATGGCTACACCTTC. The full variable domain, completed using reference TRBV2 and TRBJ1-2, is EPEVTQTPSHQVTQMGQEVILRCVPISNHLYFYWYRQILGQKVEFLVSFYNNEISEKSEIFDDQFSVERPDGSNFTLKIRSTKLEDSAMYFCASSEAQGIYGYTFGSGTRLTVV.

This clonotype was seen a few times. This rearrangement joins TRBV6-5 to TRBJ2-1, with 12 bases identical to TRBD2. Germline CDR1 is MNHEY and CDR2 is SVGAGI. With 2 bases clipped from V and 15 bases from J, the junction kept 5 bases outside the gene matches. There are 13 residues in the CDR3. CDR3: CASSYRLAGGPFF. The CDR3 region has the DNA TGTGCCAGCAGTTACCGGCTAGCGGGGGGGCCGTTCTTC.